The source of this T cell receptor beta chain is a study of T cells in Graves' hyperthyroidism and ophthalmopathy. Overall study results and limits: Most thyroid-expanded clonotypes above 0.001 were also found in blood. A model built on 13 V-J features separated ophthalmopathy from stable hyperthyroidism.

This CDR3 spans 17 amino acids. Germline CDR1 is SGHTA and CDR2 is FQGTGA. V was clipped by 5 bases and J by 2 bases, with 16 bases between them. At least ten counts were recorded for this clonotype. Its antigen is undetermined. There were TCR beta CDR3 regions amplified from RNA transcripts. The TCR CDR3 first-round RT-PCR relied on the HTBI primer set. TCRdb re-analysed the multiplex PCR reads in MiXCR, keeping a single row per CDR3 protein. The table shows 500,000 to 750,000 distinct CDR3 sequences, with 46% occurring only once. This receptor was taken from a woman in her late teens or twenties with Graves' hyperthyroidism. V and J are TRBV7-3 and TRBJ2-6, with D maybe TRBD2 (6 bases). Material for sequencing was peripheral blood or thyroid tissue (not recorded which). Written as DNA, the CDR3 is TGTGCCAGCAGCCCAACACTAGGAGGGACTGGGGCCAACGTCCTGACTTTC. This sequence encodes CASSPTLGGTGANVLTF.